In its sample, the clone carrying this T cell receptor (beta chain) was seen once. Its antigen is currently unknown. The junction differs from germline at one of its ends, possibly a read error. The authors isolated at least 6 million PBMCs per sample. These data are taken from a study of blood T cells in healthy people across ages. Findings and caveats of the study: Versus aged donors, long-lived donors had higher diversity and more naive CD4+ cells. Naive T cell percentage and TCR beta diversity correlated strongly.

The length of the CDR3 is 15 residues. Germline CDR1 is MNHEY and CDR2 is SMNVEV (reference sequence). Next came a second PCR, run for about 7 to 12 cycles, which used a sample-barcoded 5' primer along with a J-beta primer mix. Using its own MiXCR run on the 5' RACE reads, TCRdb lists one record per CDR3 protein. Among more than 1.4 million distinct CDR3 sequences listed, roughly 45% were seen once. Material for sequencing was blood. The source is a woman between 18 and 29 years old in good health. The chain joins TRBV27 to TRBJ2-3, with 7 bases aligning to TRBD2. The DNA of the CDR3 is TGTGCCGGCAGTTTCCGGGGGGAGGTCACAGATACGCAGTATTTT. Residues: CAGSFRGEVTDTQYF.